This TCR beta chain was captured by sequencing in a study of OX40 agonist ivuxolimab in advanced cancers. Assay: immunoSEQ multiplex PCR; the TCRdb copy retains only in-frame clones and omits some. The data show about 75,000 clones, 86% seen once. V was cut by 6 bases and J by 0 bases, with 10 bases left in between. Germline V CDR1 and CDR2: LGHNA, YSLEER. This CDR3 is built from 14 residues. Sampling times: baseline, cycle 4 day 1, cycle 7 day 1. The material sequenced was CD4+ or CD8+ T cells sorted from blood, taken in a trial of the OX40 agonist ivuxolimab. This TCR derives from an adult with an advanced solid tumor such as melanoma, head and neck, liver or kidney cancer. This sequence joins TRBV4-3 and TRBJ2-3, with a tentative D call TRBD1 (6 bases). The CDR3 region is CASSPGQSTDTQYF. CDR3 nucleotides: TGCGCCAGCAGTCCAGGACAGAGCACAGATACGCAGTATTTT.